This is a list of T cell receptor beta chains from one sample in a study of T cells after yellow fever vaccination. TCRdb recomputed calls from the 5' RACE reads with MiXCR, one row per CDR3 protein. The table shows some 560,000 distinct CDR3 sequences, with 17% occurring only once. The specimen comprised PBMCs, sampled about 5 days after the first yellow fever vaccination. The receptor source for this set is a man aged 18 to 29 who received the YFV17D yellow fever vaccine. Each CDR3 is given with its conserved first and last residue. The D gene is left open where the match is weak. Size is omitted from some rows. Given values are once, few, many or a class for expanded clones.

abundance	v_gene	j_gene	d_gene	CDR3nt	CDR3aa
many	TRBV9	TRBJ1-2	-	TGTGCCAGCAGCGTAGCGGGGGGCCCTACCTATGGCTACACCTTC	CASSVAGGPTYGYTF
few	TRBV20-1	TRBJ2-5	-	TGCAGTGCTAGGGCCTGGCAGGAAGAGACCCAGTACTTC	CSARAWQEETQYF
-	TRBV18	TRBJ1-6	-	TGTGCCAGCTCACCCTACTTACAAGCCCCCGGACGGGTAGTTAATTCACCCCTCCACTTT	CASSPYLQAPGRVVNSPLHF
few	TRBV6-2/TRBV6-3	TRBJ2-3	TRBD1	TGTGCCAGCAGTTACACCCTGGCAGGGGGCCCCACAGATACGCAGTATTTT	CASSYTLAGGPTDTQYF
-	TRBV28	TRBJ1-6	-	TGTGCCAGCAGGGACGATAATTCACCCCTCCACTTT	CASRDDNSPLHF
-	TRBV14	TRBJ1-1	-	TGTGCCAGCAGCCAATTGCGGGGGCTGGACACTGAAGCTTTCTTT	CASSQLRGLDTEAFF
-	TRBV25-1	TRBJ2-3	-	TGTGCCAGCAGTGATTATGCCAGGGGGGAGCTGGGAGATACGCAGTATTTT	CASSDYARGELGDTQYF
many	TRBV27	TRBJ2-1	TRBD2	TGTGCCAGCAGTACAACTAGCGGGGGGGCTAATGAGCAGTTCTTC	CASSTTSGGANEQFF
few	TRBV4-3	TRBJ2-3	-	TGCGCCAGCAGCCAGGAACCCCTGGGCACAGATACGCAGTATTTT	CASSQEPLGTDTQYF
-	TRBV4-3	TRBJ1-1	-	TGCGCCAGCAGCCAAGAACCCCAGGTCGGGAACACTGAAGCTTTCTTT	CASSQEPQVGNTEAFF
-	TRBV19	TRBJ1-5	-	TGTGCCAGTATGTACGGACCCAATCAGCCCCAGCATTTT	CASMYGPNQPQHF
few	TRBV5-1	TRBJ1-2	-	TGCGCCAGCAGCTTTCAGGGTTCCGACTATGGCTACACCTTC	CASSFQGSDYGYTF
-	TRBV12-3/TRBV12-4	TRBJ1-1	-	TGTGCCAGCACTTCACAGGTACCTGAAGCTTTCTTT	CASTSQVPEAFF
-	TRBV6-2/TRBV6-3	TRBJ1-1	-	TGTGCCAGCATCCCGCGGAGTAAGAACACTGAAGCTTTCTTT	CASIPRSKNTEAFF
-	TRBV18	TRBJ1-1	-	TGTGCCAGCTCACATTGGAACACTGAAGCTTTCTTT	CASSHWNTEAFF
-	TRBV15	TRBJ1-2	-	TGTGCCACCAGCTCGGCGAGGGATTATGGCTACACCTTC	CATSSARDYGYTF
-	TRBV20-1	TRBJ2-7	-	TGCAGTGCTGAGGGGCCGCAGGGATTCTACGAGCAGTACTTC	CSAEGPQGFYEQYF
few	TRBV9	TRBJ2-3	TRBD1	TGTGCCAGCAGCGCAGGGGACAGAACAGATACGCAGTATTTT	CASSAGDRTDTQYF
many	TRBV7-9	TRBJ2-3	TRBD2	TGTGCCAGCAGCTCGGCTATAGCGGGGGGCTCAGATACGCAGTATTTT	CASSSAIAGGSDTQYF
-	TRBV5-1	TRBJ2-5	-	TGCGCCAGCAGCTTCGAGCTAGAGACCCAGTACTTC	CASSFELETQYF
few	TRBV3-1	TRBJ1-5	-	TGTGCCAGCAGCCAAGAACCCCCCATGGGCAATCAGCCCCAGCATTTT	CASSQEPPMGNQPQHF
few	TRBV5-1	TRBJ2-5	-	TGCGCCAGCAGCTCCGCCGGGACTGGAGAGACCCAGTACTTC	CASSSAGTGETQYF
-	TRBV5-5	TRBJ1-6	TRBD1	TGTGCCAGCAGCTTGGATCCCCAGGGGGCCTCCTATAATTCACCCCTCCACTTT	CASSLDPQGASYNSPLHF
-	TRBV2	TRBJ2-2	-	TGTGCCAGCAGTGCAACCTGGGGGTCCGGGGAGCTGTTTTTT	CASSATWGSGELFF
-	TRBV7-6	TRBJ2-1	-	TGTGCCAGCAGCTCCCCACCGGGGAATGAGCAGTTCTTC	CASSSPPGNEQFF
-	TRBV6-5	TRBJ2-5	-	TGTGCCAGCAGTTCGCCCCGGGACCCCATGGAGACCCAGTACTTC	CASSSPRDPMETQYF
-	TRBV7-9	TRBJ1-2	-	TGTGCCAGCAGCTTAGCCGAAATAGGCGGCTACACCTTC	CASSLAEIGGYTF
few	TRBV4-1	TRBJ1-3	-	TGCGCCAGCAGCCACGAGGGGACTCGAAGCTCTGGAAACACCATATATTTT	CASSHEGTRSSGNTIYF
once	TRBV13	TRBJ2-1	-	TGTGCCAGCAGCACACAATGGTTGGGGGGCGGATCGGACAATGAGCAGTTCTTC	CASSTQWLGGGSDNEQFF
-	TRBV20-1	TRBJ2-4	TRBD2	TGCAGTGCTAGAGATCTAGTGCGGGGGACCAAAAACATTCAGTACTTC	CSARDLVRGTKNIQYF
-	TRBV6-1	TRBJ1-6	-	TGTGCCAGCACCCGATCGGGAGGGCATAATTCACCCCTCCACTTT	CASTRSGGHNSPLHF
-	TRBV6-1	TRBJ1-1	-	TGTGCCAGCAGAACTGTAAGGAACACTGAAGCTTTCTTT	CASRTVRNTEAFF
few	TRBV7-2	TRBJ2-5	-	TGTGCCAGCAGCTTAGCCCCGGGGCCCCAGAGGCAGACCCAGTACTTC	CASSLAPGPQRQTQYF
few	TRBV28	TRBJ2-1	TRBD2	TGTGCCAGCTATTCGGCGGGGGGATTTCACAATGAGCAGTTCTTC	CASYSAGGFHNEQFF
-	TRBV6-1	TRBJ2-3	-	TGTGCCAGCAGCCGCAAAACCTCAGGGAGCGGCACAGATACGCAGTATTTT	CASSRKTSGSGTDTQYF
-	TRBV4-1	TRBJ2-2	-	TGCGCCAGCAGCCTTCAGGGGAGCACCGGGGAGCTGTTTTTT	CASSLQGSTGELFF
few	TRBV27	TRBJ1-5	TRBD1	TGTGCCAGCAGTTCCGGCGACAGGGCCGATCAGCCCCAGCATTTT	CASSSGDRADQPQHF
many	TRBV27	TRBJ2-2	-	TGTGCCACCCAGGGGGGGCGCGCCACCGGGGAGCTGTTTTTT	CATQGGRATGELFF
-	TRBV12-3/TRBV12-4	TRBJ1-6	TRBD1	TGTGCCAGCAGCAAACAGGGGGGAAATTCACCCCTCCACTTT	CASSKQGGNSPLHF
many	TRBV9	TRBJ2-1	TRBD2	TGTGCCAGCAGCCCAGTCTCCCGGGGGGACTACAATGAGCAGTTCTTC	CASSPVSRGDYNEQFF
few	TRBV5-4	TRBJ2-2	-	TGTGCCAGCGAACCTAACCCCCCGGGGCCCGGGGAGCTGTTTTTT	CASEPNPPGPGELFF
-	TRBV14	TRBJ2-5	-	TGTGCCAGCAACAATTCTGAGACCCAGTACTTC	CASNNSETQYF
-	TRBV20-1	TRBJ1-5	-	TGCAGTGCTAGAGATCATGCGGGCAATCAGCCCCAGCATTTT	CSARDHAGNQPQHF
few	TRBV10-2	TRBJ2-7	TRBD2	TGCGCCAGCAGTGCTAGCGGCGAAAGCTCCTACGAGCAGTACTTC	CASSASGESSYEQYF
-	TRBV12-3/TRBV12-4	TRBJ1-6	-	TGTGCCAGCAGTTACGGACTGCTCAATTCACCCCTCCACTTT	CASSYGLLNSPLHF
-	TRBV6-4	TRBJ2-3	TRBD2	TGTGCCAGCAGTGAGGCGGGGGGAAAACACACAGATACGCAGTATTTT	CASSEAGGKHTDTQYF
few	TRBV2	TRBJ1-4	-	TGTGCCAGCAGTGGGGGGGCGAGCGGTGAAAAACTGTTTTTT	CASSGGASGEKLFF
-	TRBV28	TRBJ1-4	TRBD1	TGTGCCAGCAGATCACAGGGGGGAACTAATGAAAAACTGTTTTTT	CASRSQGGTNEKLFF